One sample yielded the 28 T cell receptor beta chains listed below, sequenced in a study of cytomegalovirus exposure and HLA in healthy donors. With 60 Vbeta and 13 Jbeta primers, the PCR was carried out. The assay was immunoSEQ multiplex PCR, and TCRdb's table has in-frame clones only and misses some. The sample shows around 130,000 clones, 75% to 90% of them seen only once. The source material was PBMCs. The receptors come from a man aged 25 to 40 in good health and CMV-seronegative.

The chain carries TRBV27 and TRBJ2-1; D perhaps matches TRBD2 (6 bases). Per the germline V gene, CDR1 is MNHEY and CDR2 is SMNVEV (reference sequence). The CDR3 is 15 residues long. V was clipped by 3 bases and J by 6 bases, with 15 bases between them. The CDR3 nucleotides are TGTGCCAGCAGTTTTTTTGACCAAGCGGGCAATGAGCAGTTCTTC. It yields the protein CASSFFDQAGNEQFF.

The chain has TRBV7-9 and TRBJ1-1, with D possibly being TRBD1 (5 bases). Per germline, CDR1 SEHNR and CDR2 FQNEAQ (reference sequence). The V and J ends lost 5 bases and 3 bases respectively, with 25 bases between them. CDR3 size: 18 residues. The CDR3 bases are TGTGCCAGCAGCCAAAGGGGCGGCTTAAAAATGAGAGACACTGAAGCTTTCTTT. Residues: CASSQRGGLKMRDTEAFF.

The rearrangement joins TRBV5-1 to TRBJ1-2, with D maybe TRBD1 (5 bases). Trimming shortened V by 4 bases and J by 5 bases, and 24 bases separated the two germline ends. Germline V lookup: CDR1 SGHRS, CDR2 YFSETQ. The CDR3 covers 17 residues. CDR3 loop: CASSLTPEGSGNYGYTF. As DNA, the CDR3 is TGCGCCAGCAGCCTCACTCCGGAAGGTTCAGGGAATTATGGCTACACCTTC.

The rearrangement joins TRBV30 to TRBJ2-7; 11 bases map to TRBD2. CDR3 length: 15 amino acids. The V and J ends lost 4 bases and 1 base, in that order; junction bases with no gene match: 6. Germline V gene lookup returns CDR1 GTSNPN and CDR2 SVGIG (reference sequence). CDR3 in DNA: TGTGCCTGGATGAAAACTAGCGGGAGATCCTACGAGCAGTACTTC. Amino acid sequence: CAWMKTSGRSYEQYF.

V gene TRBV10-1 combines with J gene TRBJ2-7; the match to TRBD1 covers 8 bases. CDR3 length: 16 residues. Unmatched junction bases numbered 16, after V lost 8 bases and J lost 4 bases. Germline V CDR1 and CDR2: WNHNN, SYGVQD (reference sequence). As DNA, the CDR3 is TGCGCCAGCTCGGACAGGGCTGGGGGAGTCTTATACGAGCAGTACTTC. Its protein is CASSDRAGGVLYEQYF.

The rearrangement uses TRBV9 and TRBJ1-5; maybe TRBD1 (5 bases). Looked up from germline, CDR1 is SGDLS and CDR2 is YYNGEE. V shed 2 bases and J shed 0 bases, with 15 bases lying between them. There are 17 residues in the CDR3. The CDR3 loop is CASSVPSGDYSNQPQHF. The CDR3 DNA follows: TGTGCCAGCAGCGTCCCCTCGGGGGACTATAGCAATCAGCCCCAGCATTTT.

V is TRBV30 and J is TRBJ2-6, with a possible D match to TRBD1 (6 bases). V was clipped by 8 bases and J by 2 bases, with 10 bases between them. Germline V gene data show CDR1 as GTSNPN and CDR2 as SVGIG (reference sequence). This CDR3 has 13 amino acids. The CDR3 nucleotides are TGTGCCGGCAGGGGAGCTGGGGCCAACGTCCTGACTTTC. Protein sequence: CAGRGAGANVLTF. Full variable domain (rest looked up from reference TRBV30 and TRBJ2-6): SQTIHQWPATLVQPVGSPLSLECTVEGTSNPNLYWYRQAAGRGLQLLFYSVGIGQISSEVPQNLSASRPQDRQFILSSKKLLLSDSGFYLCAGRGAGANVLTFGAGSRLTVL.

V usage is TRBV19 and J usage is TRBJ2-7; TRBD1 might be the D (6 bases). The V end lost 7 bases, the J end lost 2 bases, and 18 bases lay between the germline ends. CDR3 length equals 15 residues. Germline CDR1 LNHDA, CDR2 SQIVND (reference sequence). The CDR3 is CASTPGQTQAYEQYF. CDR3 sequence (DNA): TGTGCCAGTACTCCCGGACAGACCCAAGCCTACGAGCAGTACTTC. The variable domain in full, completed from reference TRBV19 and TRBJ2-7, reads DGGITQSPKYLFRKEGQNVTLSCEQNLNHDAMYWYRQDPGQGLRLIYYSQIVNDFQKGDIAEGYSVSREKKESFPLTVTSAQKNPTAFYLCASTPGQTQAYEQYFGPGTRLTVT.

The chain employs TRBV5-4 and TRBJ2-1, with TRBD1 matching 11 bases. V dropped 2 bases and J dropped 5; count of bases not matched to a gene: 3. This CDR3 contains 15 residues. Germline V gene lookup returns CDR1 SGHNT and CDR2 YYREEE (reference sequence). CDR3 region: CASSFGQGADNEQFF. The DNA of the CDR3 is TGTGCCAGCAGCTTCGGACAGGGGGCCGACAATGAGCAGTTCTTC.

This sequence joins TRBV19 and TRBJ2-7; 8 bases align to TRBD1. Germline V gives CDR1 LNHDA, CDR2 SQIVND (reference sequence). The CDR3 loop spans 15 amino acids. J was trimmed by 4 bases and V by 1 base; bases with no gene match: 6. CDR3 loop: CASSIGQGAPYEQYF. The DNA for the CDR3 is TGTGCCAGTAGTATAGGTCAGGGGGCGCCTTACGAGCAGTACTTC.

This clone occurred a few times. The chain has TRBV7-9 and TRBJ2-7, with D possibly TRBD2 on 5 matching bases. Looked up from germline, CDR1 is SEHNR and CDR2 is FQNEAQ (reference sequence). Trimming pared 1 base from V and 4 bases from J, leaving 8 bases between. The CDR3 extends over 13 amino acids. CDR3 sequence reads: CASSLEREYEQYF. The CDR3 DNA is TGTGCCAGCAGCTTAGAGAGGGAGTACGAGCAGTACTTC.

This clone came up a few times. The chain has TRBV6-5 and TRBJ1-4, with no clear D. This CDR3 region has 14 residues. Trimming cost V 6 bases and J 0 bases, with 8 bases left between them. Germline CDR1 is MNHEY and CDR2 is SVGAGI. DNA of the CDR3: TGTGCCAGCAGACAAATCGCAACTAATGAAAAACTGTTTTTT. Its translation: CASRQIATNEKLFF.

This sequence joins TRBV19 and TRBJ2-1; TRBD2 matches at 9 bases. This CDR3 has 15 amino acids. Per germline, CDR1 LNHDA and CDR2 SQIVND (reference sequence). V shed 4 bases and J 4 bases; nucleotides not matched to a gene: 5. The CDR3 loop is CASSNSGSLYNEQFF. DNA of the CDR3: TGTGCCAGTAGTAATAGCGGGAGTTTGTACAATGAGCAGTTCTTC.

J is TRBJ1-2 and V is TRBV28; weak D call: TRBD1 (6 bases). V lost 2 bases and J lost 4, with 20 bases in between. This CDR3 is built from 17 residues. In germline, CDR1 is MDHEN, CDR2 SYDVKM. CDR3 region: CASSLRGGNGLPYGYTF. Written as DNA, the CDR3 is TGTGCCAGCAGTTTAAGGGGGGGCAACGGCTTACCCTATGGCTACACCTTC.

The chain has TRBV18 and TRBJ1-1; D may be TRBD1 (6 bases). CDR1 and CDR2 from the germline V gene are KGHSH and LQKENI. Trimming took off 5 bases at V and 6 bases at J, with 13 bases between the two ends. This CDR3 is 13 amino acids long. The CDR3 DNA sequence: TGTGCCAGCTCATCGGGACAAAACCCTGAAGCTTTCTTT. Encoded protein: CASSSGQNPEAFF. The whole variable domain, filled in from reference TRBV18 and TRBJ1-1, reads NAGVMQNPRHLVRRRGQEARLRCSPMKGHSHVYWYRQLPEEGLKFMVYLQKENIIDESGMPKERFSAEFPKEGPSILRIQQVVRGDSAAYFCASSSGQNPEAFFGQGTRLTVV.

This chain connects TRBV21-1 to TRBJ2-1; the table assigns TRBD2, which was not confirmed against the DNA. TRBV21-1 is flagged as a pseudogene. The CDR3 has 16 amino acids. CDR3 sequence (DNA): TGTGCCAGCGCAAGCTGGGCGGGAGAGACCTACAATGAGCAGTTCTTC. The encoded protein is CASASWAGETYNEQFF.

The chain is built from TRBV28 and TRBJ2-7; D remains ambiguous. This CDR3 has 13 residues. V was trimmed by 4 bases and J by 5 bases, leaving 12 bases between them. Germline V gene data show CDR1 as MDHEN and CDR2 as SYDVKM. CDR3 sequence: CASSSLRLDEQYF. The CDR3 region has the DNA TGTGCCAGCAGTTCCCTCCGTCTAGACGAGCAGTACTTC.

This chain links TRBV14 with TRBJ2-1; 12 positions match TRBD2. Looked up from germline, CDR1 is SGHDN and CDR2 is FVKESK. The CDR3 length is 16 residues. V lost 5 bases to trimming and J lost 0 bases; unmatched junction nucleotides: 2. CDR3 residues: CASSKTSGSSYNEQFF. The CDR3 nucleotides read TGTGCCAGCAGCAAGACTAGCGGGAGCTCCTACAATGAGCAGTTCTTC.

The V call is TRBV5-4, the J call TRBJ2-5, with 10 bases fitting TRBD1. Judging by the DNA end, TRBJ2-7 fits better; the J call may be wrong. Germline V gene lookup returns CDR1 SGHNT and CDR2 YYREEE (reference sequence). The CDR3 is 16 amino acids. Here the CDR3 DNA reads TGTGCCAGCAGCCCGACACCGGGACAGGGGTTCTACGAGCAGTACTTC. This gives the protein CASSPTPGQGFYEQYF.

The chain combines TRBV28 with TRBJ1-4, with TRBD1 matching 10 bases. V lost 5 bases to trimming and J lost 7 bases; unmatched junction nucleotides: 16. The CDR3 contains 18 residues. The germline gives CDR1 MDHEN, CDR2 SYDVKM. The CDR3 region has the DNA TGTGCCAGCAGTACTTCCGGGACAGGGGCGCACGGGGGTGAAAAACTGTTTTTT. Residues: CASSTSGTGAHGGEKLFF.

The CDR3 bases are TGTGCCAGCAGTTACTCTGGGACAGGGGGAGGTCAGCCCCAGCATTTT. Its protein is CASSYSGTGGGQPQHF. The chain joins TRBV6-5 to TRBJ1-5; TRBD1 agrees at 11 bases. This CDR3 has 16 amino acids. Germline assignment: CDR1 MNHEY and CDR2 SVGAGI. V shed 0 bases and J 6 bases; nucleotides not matched to a gene: 4.

The chain carries TRBV27 and TRBJ2-2; D might be TRBD2 (7 bases). Germline V CDR1 and CDR2: MNHEY, SMNVEV (reference sequence). Trimming left V 2 bases short and J 8 bases short, with 12 bases between. The CDR3 sequence is 14 residues long. CDR3 in DNA: TGTGCCAGCAGTTTAGGGGGGGCGCCTGGGGAGCTGTTTTTT. Translated: CASSLGGAPGELFF.

The chain has TRBV28 and TRBJ1-1; D perhaps matches TRBD1 (5 bases). The germline V gene has CDR1 MDHEN and CDR2 SYDVKM. V was shortened by 7 bases and J by 8 bases, with 17 bases between the two germline ends. The CDR3 has 13 amino acids. The CDR3: CASTRPGAGEAFF. The CDR3 DNA reads as TGTGCCAGCACCCGTCCTGGGGCAGGGGAAGCTTTCTTT.

This sequence joins TRBV7-8 and TRBJ2-7; 9 bases align to TRBD1. The CDR3 is 14 residues long. Germline V gives CDR1 SGHVS, CDR2 FQNEAQ. With V trimmed by 5 bases and J by 3 bases, 5 bases remained unmatched. CDR3 protein: CASSATGQGYEQYF. CDR3 DNA sequence: TGTGCCAGCAGCGCCACGGGACAGGGCTACGAGCAGTACTTC.

This clone was observed a handful of times. The chain carries TRBV6-1 and TRBJ2-7; possible D gene TRBD1, 5 bases. Germline V gene data show CDR1 as MNHNS and CDR2 as SASEGT. The V and J ends lost 3 bases and 7 bases respectively, with 13 bases between them. The CDR3 sequence is 13 residues long. Here the CDR3 reads CASSDGRAAEQYF. The CDR3 nucleotides are TGTGCCAGCAGTGACGGCAGGGCGGCGGAGCAGTACTTC.

This chain links TRBV11-2 with TRBJ2-3, with TRBD2 identical over 11 bases. The CDR3 is 19 residues long. From germline, CDR1 is SGHAT and CDR2 FQNNGV. Trimming removed 3 bases from V and 5 bases from J; junction bases left unmatched: 16. The CDR3 spells CASSLAFGTSGSGVDTQYF. DNA for the CDR3: TGTGCCAGCAGCTTGGCATTCGGGACTAGCGGTAGTGGGGTAGATACGCAGTATTTT.

This clone was picked up a small number of times. This chain uses TRBV29-1 with TRBJ2-1, with 10 bases lining up with TRBD2. This CDR3 is 14 amino acids long. The J segment lost 1 base and the V segment lost 8 bases, leaving 5 bases of the junction unmatched. Germline CDR1 SQVTM, CDR2 ANQGSEA. The CDR3 nucleotides read TGCAGCATAGCGGGAGGACTATCCTACAATGAGCAGTTCTTC. This codes for CSIAGGLSYNEQFF.

In regard to this clone: Different DNA sequences within this sample yield the same CDR3. CDR3 in DNA: TGTGCCAGCAGTTCGTGGGTAGGGGGGGACGAGCAGTACTTC. This translates into CASSSWVGGDEQYF. The chain is built from TRBV6-5 and TRBJ2-7, with TRBD2 as a possible D gene (7 bases). Trimming shortened V by 4 bases and J by 5 bases, and 15 bases separated the two germline ends. Per the germline V gene, CDR1 is MNHEY and CDR2 is SVGAGI. The CDR3 is 14 residues long.